Sequencing of this TCR beta chain was carried out in a study of shared clonotypes between healthy human individuals (TCRdb year 2020). For the study in its entirety: A couple of women and a few men aged 18 to 49 years were included in the cohort. For each donor, CD4 naive and CD4 memory were each given three plates, CD8 naive was given two plates, and CD8 memory was given one plate. Blood TCR repertoires of a handful of healthy adults were deeply sequenced to estimate repertoire size and the extent of clonotype sharing between individuals. Different laboratories and diverse techniques were used to prepare libraries and sequence TCR repertoires, to increase sequencing depth and limit assay-specific biases. Between about 0.85 and 9.5 billion PBMCs per donor were obtained by leukapheresis.

General study outcomes and caveats: Compared with non-shared clonotypes, the clonotypes found in all four sorted-subset donors had higher generation probabilities. Sampling was limited to blood, and TCR repertoires in tissue likely differ from TCR repertoires in blood. Pairwise subsampling led to the expectation that sequencing depth would affect the degree of clonotype sharing among donors. Incomplete sequencing was indicated by rarefaction of sorted-subset datasets, despite the large sequencing depth. When a few donors were compared, the shared fraction of clonotypes was 5% to 6.5% for naive CD4, 3% to 4% for naive CD8, 2.3% for memory CD4, and under 0.5% for memory CD8. Because the study included only a small number of donors, the genetic and exposure-history diversity represented was limited. Naive subsets generally had larger estimated clonotype richness than memory subsets did.

Comment on this clone: Its antigen remains undetermined. The input lacks base qualities; no much larger clone sits a single base away.

The donors were healthy, HIV-negative adults who had no recently reported acute infections or vaccinations. All donors were Caucasian adults living in Nashville, Tennessee, USA. CD4+ T cells were enriched by magnetic negative selection; naive cells were then positively selected on CD45RA, and the negative fraction formed the memory subset. Blood was obtained by leukapheresis, after which PBMCs were separated by Ficoll-Histopaque density gradient centrifugation and cryopreserved in liquid nitrogen vapor phase. Analytical flow cytometry was used to check the purity and quantity of every magnetically sorted T cell population. Genomic DNA was isolated from each sorted fraction and quantified by UV absorbance on a Nanodrop 2000c. TCR CDR3 regions were amplified from genomic DNA by multiplex PCR using the deep immunoSEQ assay. For each cell subset, the extracted genomic DNA was distributed evenly across all wells of several immunoSEQ 96-well plates, and each plate served as one replicate. For sorted subsets, approximately 200 ng of genomic DNA, equivalent to roughly 30,000 T cell genomes, went into each replicate PCR. The purified libraries were quantified using a Qubit 3.0 fluorometer, sized with a Bioanalyzer 2100, and then quantified again using the KAPA Library Quantification kit. Every immunoSEQ 96-well plate was sequenced on a separate single-read 150-cycle Illumina NextSeq 550 flow cell. As for the original processing: The immunoSEQ output contained only junctional sequences without quality scores, so filtering could not match that applied to full-length reads. To assign V/J genes and CDR3, sequences were annotated against IMGT germline references using PyIR, a Python wrapper for IgBLAST v1.9. Reads were filtered out if the reads had weak V/J assignments (E-value above 1e-6), no CDR3, stop codons, out-of-frame junctions, or ambiguous translated residues. V3J clonotypes were defined by identical inferred V gene, J gene, and CDR3 amino acid sequence. Percentage overlap between repertoires was calculated by dividing the number of shared unique clonotypes by the size of the smaller repertoire. Repertoire richness was assessed with RTK rarefaction, the Chao1 estimator, and Recon v2.1 estimates of unobserved clonotypes. Generation probabilities were computed with OLGA for all TCRbeta clonotypes obtained by the gDNA method from a handful of donors. Imported from immuneACCESS, the table was reduced by TCRdb to in-frame sequences with V and J called. These copies leave out some clones; in studies compared against another copy, an unresolved V gene accounts for under half, and the cause of the remainder is not known. That table supplies the V and J calls and clone size; D and trimming were determined from the DNA. Present in this sample are approximately 1.5 million clones, roughly 98% of which were seen just once. Roughly 0.45% of the sample rests with the top ten.

The sample comprised naive CD4+ T cells sorted from blood. This sample's cell subset or site label indicates: CD45RA+ positively selected. The sequence was collected from a man under 40 in good health.

The CDR3 has the sequence CASTLAGLYNEQFF. The DNA is as follows: TGTGCCAGCACCTTGGCAGGCCTCTACAATGAGCAGTTCTTC. The chain was built from TRBV28 and TRBJ2-1; the D gene identity is not certain. The V and J ends are trimmed by 7 bases and 3 bases, leaving 13 bases between them. CDR1 MDHEN and CDR2 SYDVKM were looked up in the germline V gene. The CDR3, cysteine through phenylalanine, is 14 amino acids long. Only CDR3 DNA remains: 42 bases, in frame from the first base.